The rows below give T cell receptor beta chains drawn from one sample of a study of molecular identifiers for immune sequencing clone quantification. In TCRdb, the PCR reads were re-called with MiXCR into one record per CDR3 protein. The sample includes around 480,000 distinct CDR3 sequences, about 26% of them seen just once. The material sequenced was naive CD8+ T cells from blood, with Jurkat cell RNA spiked in. The receptors were sampled from a human donor in good health. Some libraries in this study had Jurkat cell RNA spiked in. The CDR3 runs from the conserved cysteine through the conserved F or W. The D gene is left open where the match is weak. The size field is filled for only some rows; it gives once, few, many or a size class.

.	many	TRBJ1-1	TRBV29-1	CSVEGDPNTEAFF	TGCAGCGTTGAAGGGGACCCTAACACTGAAGCTTTCTTT
TRBD2	.	TRBJ2-7	TRBV10-2	CASSEYPPGHREGEQYF	TGCGCCAGCAGTGAGTACCCTCCGGGACACCGGGAGGGCGAGCAGTACTTC
.	.	TRBJ1-4	TRBV20-1	CSARLLGNEKLFF	TGCAGTGCTAGACTCCTGGGTAATGAAAAACTGTTTTTT
TRBD2	many	TRBJ2-7	TRBV29-1	CSVAGGVGYEQYF	TGCAGCGTTGCCGGGGGGGTTGGTTACGAGCAGTACTTC
.	.	TRBJ2-3	TRBV27	CASSFRGILSTDTQYF	TGTGCCAGCAGTTTTCGGGGAATCCTCAGCACAGATACGCAGTATTTT
.	many	TRBJ1-6	TRBV20-1	CSALTVLSYNSPLHF	TGCAGTGCTCTAACGGTTCTATCCTATAATTCACCCCTCCACTTT
TRBD2	many	TRBJ2-3	TRBV4-3	CASSQDLVAGPDTQYF	TGCGCCAGCAGCCAAGATTTGGTAGCGGGACCAGATACGCAGTATTTT
.	.	TRBJ1-6	TRBV10-2	CASSEFNTPLHF	TGCGCCAGCAGTGAGTTTAATACACCCCTCCACTTT
TRBD1	few	TRBJ2-5	TRBV4-1	CASSPLGQGGETQYF	TGCGCCAGCAGCCCCCTGGGACAGGGAGGAGAGACCCAGTACTTC
TRBD1	.	TRBJ2-7	TRBV7-9	CASSLGDRVYEQYF	TGTGCCAGCAGCTTAGGTGACAGGGTCTACGAGCAGTACTTC
.	many	TRBJ2-7	TRBV14	CASSHGPGRTYEQYF	TGTGCCAGCAGCCACGGGCCCGGAAGAACCTACGAGCAGTACTTC
TRBD1	.	TRBJ2-2	TRBV19	CASSISGTGSTGELFF	TGTGCCAGTAGTATATCCGGGACAGGGAGCACCGGGGAGCTGTTTTTT
.	.	TRBJ1-5	TRBV28	CASSSPSRTNQPQHF	TGTGCCAGCAGTTCTCCCAGTCGCACCAATCAGCCCCAGCATTTT
.	few	TRBJ1-2	TRBV18	CASSPPPGAVEWTNYGYTF	TGTGCCAGCTCACCACCCCCGGGGGCGGTAGAGTGGACTAACTATGGCTACACCTTC